Listed below are T cell receptor beta chains from one sample, sequenced in a study of blood T cell repertoires in COVID-19. Method: immunoSEQ multiplex PCR; TCRdb's copy keeps in-frame clones and lacks some. This table holds a few hundred thousand clones, 80% to 90% found once. Specimen: peripheral blood. The source is a man aged 50-60 years with active or convalescent COVID-19. CDR3s include the opening cysteine and the closing phenylalanine or tryptophan. A D gene is named only where the DNA matches it firmly. A row's size may be missing; if present it is once, few, many or a size class.

TRBJ2-2	-	TRBV7-8	TRBD1	CASSFRDRGGGELFF	TGTGCCAGCAGCTTTCGGGACAGGGGTGGAGGGGAGCTGTTTTTT
TRBJ1-1	-	TRBV6-5	TRBD1	CASSRVGQLNTEAFF	TGTGCCAGCAGTAGGGTGGGACAGCTGAACACTGAAGCTTTCTTT
TRBJ2-5	-	TRBV30	TRBD1	CAWSWEDRAHF	TGTGCCTGGAGTTGGGAGGACAGGGCTCACTTC
TRBJ2-1	-	TRBV28	TRBD1	CASSAPGTGDNEQFF	TGTGCCAGCAGTGCACCCGGGACAGGGGACAATGAGCAGTTCTTC
TRBJ1-6	-	TRBV6-5	-	CASSYKQGSSPLHF	TGTGCCAGCAGTTACAAACAGGGAAGTTCACCCCTCCACTTT
TRBJ1-5	once	TRBV28	-	CASRPSEGWQPQHF	TGTGCCAGCAGGCCATCGGAGGGGTGGCAGCCCCAGCATTTT
TRBJ1-1	-	TRBV5-1	TRBD1	CASSLTGETEAFF	TGCGCCAGCAGCTTGACAGGGGAGACTGAAGCTTTCTTT
TRBJ2-3	-	TRBV19	TRBD1	CASSIGDRVTDTQYF	TGTGCCAGTAGTATCGGTGACAGGGTAACAGATACGCAGTATTTT
TRBJ1-4	-	TRBV20-1	-	CSASMGPPEKLFF	TGCAGTGCGAGTATGGGCCCTCCTGAAAAACTGTTTTTT
TRBJ2-1	-	TRBV28	-	CASSFPGSYNEQFF	TGTGCCAGCAGTTTCCCGGGATCCTACAATGAGCAGTTCTTC
TRBJ1-5	-	TRBV19	TRBD1	CASSIGRGSNQPQHF	TGTGCCAGTAGTATTGGCAGGGGGAGCAATCAGCCCCAGCATTTT
TRBJ2-3	-	TRBV5-6	-	CASSFSSTDTQYF	TGTGCCAGCAGCTTTTCTAGCACAGATACGCAGTATTTT
TRBJ1-2	-	TRBV27	-	CASSPDRTLGGYTF	TGTGCCAGCAGCCCCGATCGGACTCTGGGTGGCTACACCTTC
TRBJ2-3	-	TRBV7-2	-	CASSFKSGTTDTQYF	TGTGCCAGCAGCTTTAAAAGCGGCACCACAGATACGCAGTATTTT
TRBJ2-7	-	TRBV19	-	CASSRQVSSYEQYF	TGTGCCAGTAGTAGACAGGTCTCCTCCTACGAGCAGTACTTC
TRBJ1-2	-	TRBV5-5	-	CASSLSPRANYGYTF	TGTGCCAGCAGCTTGTCCCCGCGGGCTAACTATGGCTACACCTTC
TRBJ2-5	few	TRBV4-1	TRBD2	CASSQVLGLAGEETQYF	TGCGCCAGCAGCCAAGTATTGGGACTAGCGGGAGAAGAGACCCAGTACTTC
TRBJ1-5	-	TRBV19	-	CASNDSNQPQHF	TGTGCCAGTAACGACAGTAATCAGCCCCAGCATTTT
TRBJ1-2	-	TRBV18	TRBD1	CASSPRMDRGRDYTF	TGTGCCAGCTCACCACGCATGGACAGGGGACGCGACTACACCTTC
TRBJ2-3	-	TRBV7-6	-	CASSRLSLAAPDTQYF	TGTGCCAGCAGCCGACTCAGTTTAGCGGCCCCAGATACGCAGTATTTT
TRBJ1-6	-	TRBV7-3	-	CASSLRGGDNSPLHF	TGTGCCAGCAGCTTACGGGGGGGGGATAATTCACCCCTCCACTTT
TRBJ2-5	-	TRBV19	TRBD2	CASSNGLARMETQYF	TGTGCCAGTAGTAATGGACTAGCCCGCATGGAGACCCAGTACTTC
TRBJ1-2	once	TRBV28	-	CASSLAGPYGYTF	TGTGCCAGCAGTCTAGCGGGGCCCTATGGCTACACCTTC
TRBJ1-5	-	TRBV7-2	-	CASSSGQPNQPQHF	TGTGCCAGCAGCTCCGGACAGCCAAATCAGCCCCAGCATTTT
TRBJ1-4	once	TRBV2	TRBD1	CASSGRTGWSEKLFF	TGTGCCAGCTCGGGGAGGACAGGTTGGAGTGAAAAACTGTTTTTT
TRBJ1-2	-	TRBV30	TRBD1	CAWRARGGFDYGYTF	TGTGCCTGGAGGGCCCGAGGGGGCTTTGACTATGGCTACACCTTC
TRBJ1-2	-	TRBV28	-	CASSLAGIYGYTF	TGTGCCAGCAGTTTAGCCGGGATCTATGGCTACACCTTC
TRBJ1-6	-	TRBV3-1/TRBV3-2	-	CASSQVSDYNSPLHF	TGTGCCAGCAGCCAAGTGAGCGATTATAATTCACCCCTCCACTTT
TRBJ2-7	-	TRBV7-9	TRBD2	CASSRGAGGEQYF	TGTGCCAGCAGCCGAGGAGCGGGGGGCGAGCAGTACTTC
TRBJ2-1	-	TRBV7-2	-	CASSLIGVNEQFF	TGTGCCAGCAGCTTAATCGGAGTAAATGAGCAGTTCTTC
TRBJ2-1	-	TRBV5-1	TRBD2	CASSRGLAGGTEQFF	TGCGCCAGCAGCCGCGGACTAGCGGGGGGGACTGAGCAGTTCTTC
TRBJ1-3	-	TRBV5-5	-	CASSLALETSIYF	TGTGCCAGCAGCTTGGCCCTAGAGACTTCCATATATTTT
TRBJ2-3	-	TRBV5-1	-	CASKNRGQSTDTQYF	TGCGCCAGCAAAAACAGAGGACAGAGCACAGATACGCAGTATTTT
TRBJ2-2	-	TRBV11-2	-	CASSFGTAGGAGELFF	TGTGCCAGCAGCTTCGGGACAGCCGGGGGGGCCGGGGAGCTGTTTTTT
TRBJ1-1	-	TRBV7-9	TRBD1	CASSPLQGEAAFF	TGTGCCAGCAGCCCTCTTCAGGGGGAAGCTGCTTTCTTT
TRBJ2-7	-	TRBV4-3	TRBD2	CASSHYPGTSDSYEQYF	TGCGCCAGCAGCCATTACCCCGGGACTAGCGACTCCTACGAGCAGTACTTC
TRBJ2-5	-	TRBV2	TRBD1	CASVDRGDQETQYF	TGTGCCAGCGTAGACAGGGGTGACCAAGAGACCCAGTACTTC
TRBJ2-5	-	TRBV7-7	-	CASSFLLQETQYF	TGTGCTAGCAGTTTTTTACTCCAAGAGACCCAGTACTTC
TRBJ1-5	once	TRBV2	TRBD1	CASRDSQGAWQPQHF	TGTGCCAGCAGGGACTCTCAGGGGGCTTGGCAGCCCCAGCATTTT
TRBJ1-1	few	TRBV5-1	-	CASSLGSSPNTEAFF	TGCGCCAGCAGCTTGGGATCCAGTCCGAACACTGAAGCTTTCTTT
TRBJ2-1	-	TRBV6-5	-	CASSYSHWSSYNEQFF	TGTGCCAGCAGTTACTCGCACTGGAGCTCCTACAATGAGCAGTTCTTC
TRBJ2-5	-	TRBV6-2/TRBV6-3	TRBD1	CASSYGWDSQSQETQYF	TGTGCCAGCAGTTACGGGTGGGACAGTCAAAGCCAAGAGACCCAGTACTTC
TRBJ2-2	-	TRBV28	TRBD1	CASTSGGADTGELFF	TGTGCCAGCACCTCAGGGGGCGCGGACACCGGGGAGCTGTTTTTT
TRBJ2-4	-	TRBV6-5	TRBD2	CASSREREGINIQYF	TGTGCCAGCAGCCGCGAGCGGGAGGGGATTAACATTCAGTACTTC
TRBJ2-1	few	TRBV19	TRBD2	CASSIGGRAQNEQFF	TGTGCCAGTAGTATTGGCGGGAGGGCCCAAAATGAGCAGTTCTTC
TRBJ1-3	-	TRBV6-5	-	CASSYMGGFGNTIYF	TGTGCCAGCAGTTATATGGGGGGGTTCGGAAACACCATATATTTT
TRBJ1-4	few	TRBV6-1	-	CASSEQGTNEKLFF	TGTGCCAGCAGTGAACAGGGAACTAATGAAAAACTGTTTTTT
TRBJ2-7	-	TRBV9	-	CASSVGDLNYEQYF	TGTGCCAGCAGCGTAGGGGACTTAAACTACGAGCAGTACTTC
TRBJ2-5	-	TRBV24-1	TRBD1	CATSDRTGAQETQYF	TGTGCCACCAGTGATCGAACAGGGGCCCAAGAGACCCAGTACTTC
TRBJ1-5	many	TRBV6-2/TRBV6-3	-	CASSYASLSNQPQHF	TGTGCCAGCAGTTACGCTAGCCTTAGCAATCAGCCCCAGCATTTT
TRBJ2-1	-	TRBV30	-	CAYSAGLNADSYNEQFF	TGTGCCTACTCCGCGGGTCTCAATGCTGACTCCTACAATGAGCAGTTCTTC
TRBJ1-6	-	TRBV27	-	CASSLTPTGSNSPLHF	TGTGCCAGCAGTTTGACTCCCACAGGGTCCAATTCACCCCTCCACTTT
TRBJ2-5	-	TRBV5-1	TRBD2	CASSLGIGGSETQYF	TGCGCCAGCAGCTTGGGAATCGGCGGGAGTGAGACCCAGTACTTC
TRBJ2-7	-	TRBV7-8	TRBD2	CASSFGLADSYEQYF	TGTGCCAGCAGCTTTGGACTAGCGGACTCCTACGAGCAGTACTTC
TRBJ2-2	-	TRBV27	-	CASSISRLLAQWTGELFF	TGTGCCAGCAGTATCAGCCGCCTGCTAGCCCAGTGGACCGGGGAGCTGTTTTTT
TRBJ1-1	-	TRBV27	TRBD1	CASSSGQHLNTEAFF	TGTGCCAGCAGTTCGGGACAGCATCTGAACACTGAAGCTTTCTTT
TRBJ1-6	few	TRBV4-3	-	CASSQAPRGTNSPLHF	TGCGCCAGCAGCCAAGCACCCAGGGGTACCAATTCACCCCTCCACTTT
TRBJ2-5	-	TRBV3-1/TRBV3-2	-	CASSPYLQGEETQYF	TGTGCCAGCAGCCCATACCTACAGGGAGAAGAGACCCAGTACTTC
TRBJ1-2	-	TRBV24-1	-	CATTLRRGAGGYTF	TGTGCCACCACCCTCCGGCGGGGGGCCGGTGGCTACACCTTC
TRBJ1-6	-	TRBV5-1	-	CASSLAQNSPLHF	TGCGCCAGCAGCTTGGCCCAGAATTCACCCCTCCACTTT